The clone carrying this T cell receptor (beta chain) was detected only a few times. Its target is unknown. This sample was included in a study of T cells after yellow fever vaccination. The authors made TCR cDNA by 5'RACE template switching, adding a universal primer site and UMIs. TCRdb recomputed calls from the 5' RACE reads with MiXCR, one row per CDR3 protein. The sample shows 300,000 or so distinct CDR3 sequences, 6.8% of them seen only once. The study, taken as a whole, reports: Across the CD4 and CD8 compartments, a small share of clonotypes was present in both.

Germline V gene sequence: CDR1 DFQATT, CDR2 SNEGSKA (reference sequence). With 6 bases removed from V and 4 bases from J, the gap between germline ends came to 12 bases. The CDR3 covers 12 residues. The rearrangement uses TRBV20-1 and TRBJ1-2; no firm D call. The TCR originated in a man aged 18 to 30 who received the YFV17D yellow fever vaccine. This material consisted of PBMCs, taken roughly 46 days after the first yellow fever vaccination. As DNA, the CDR3 is TGCAGTGCATTGGGGATCGCCTATGGCTACACCTTC. Translating gives CSALGIAYGYTF.